These T cell receptor beta chains were read from a single sample in a study of vaccination and CD4 T cells after COVID-19. TCRdb recomputed calls from the PCR reads with MiXCR, one row per CDR3 protein. This table has 13,000 or so distinct CDR3 sequences, around 50% appearing once. No antigens are known for them. The sample comprised CD4+ T cells from blood, cultured in vitro. These receptors all come from a human donor who had recovered from COVID-19. Each CDR3 is given with its conserved first and last residue. A D gene is named only where the DNA matches it firmly. Size tells how often a clone was seen (once, few, many) or the class of an expanded clone, and some rows leave it out.

D: NA; V: TRBV20-1; size: NA; J: TRBJ2-7; DNA: TGCAGTGCTAGGGGCCGCGACAGGTACTACGAGCAGTACTTC; CDR3: CSARGRDRYYEQYF
D: NA; V: TRBV30; size: NA; J: TRBJ2-1; DNA: TGTGCCTGGAGTGTGGACGGAAATGAGCAGTTCTTC; CDR3: CAWSVDGNEQFF
D: NA; V: TRBV27; size: once; J: TRBJ2-6; DNA: TGTGCCAGCAGTCAATCCGGGACGGCTGGGGCCAACGTCCTGACTTTC; CDR3: CASSQSGTAGANVLTF
D: NA; V: TRBV20-1; size: NA; J: TRBJ1-5; DNA: TGCAGTGCTAGGGCCAGCTTGGAGGGCAATCAGCCCCAGCATTTT; CDR3: CSARASLEGNQPQHF
D: NA; V: TRBV30; size: NA; J: TRBJ1-2; DNA: TGTGCCTGGAGTGAATTTAGAACCGGTGGCTACACCTTC; CDR3: CAWSEFRTGGYTF
D: TRBD1; V: TRBV2; size: NA; J: TRBJ2-7; DNA: TGTGCCAGCAGTGCCGGGACAGGACTCTACGAGCAGTACTTC; CDR3: CASSAGTGLYEQYF
D: NA; V: TRBV21-1; size: NA; J: TRBJ1-5; DNA: TGTGCCAGCAGCGAGACAGGGTTCAATCAGCCCCAGCATTTT; CDR3: CASSETGFNQPQHF
D: NA; V: TRBV7-9; size: NA; J: TRBJ2-1; DNA: TGTGCCAGCAGCGCCAGCAGAGGAGAATCCTACAATGAGCAGTTCTTC; CDR3: CASSASRGESYNEQFF
D: NA; V: TRBV2; size: NA; J: TRBJ2-2; DNA: TGTGCCAGCAGTGTCGAGGGAGTAGACACCGGGGAGCTGTTTTTT; CDR3: CASSVEGVDTGELFF
D: TRBD2; V: TRBV2; size: once; J: TRBJ2-1; DNA: TGTGCCAGCGATAGCCCGGGACTAGCGGTCAATGAGCAGTTCTTC; CDR3: CASDSPGLAVNEQFF
D: TRBD2; V: TRBV20-1; size: few; J: TRBJ2-7; DNA: TGCAGTGCTAAACGCGGGACTACCGAGCAGTACTTC; CDR3: CSAKRGTTEQYF
D: TRBD2; V: TRBV6-4; size: NA; J: TRBJ2-3; DNA: TGTGCCAGCAGTGAGGCGGGAGTGGTTACAGATACGCAGTATTTT; CDR3: CASSEAGVVTDTQYF
D: TRBD2; V: TRBV7-6; size: NA; J: TRBJ2-5; DNA: TGTGCCAGCAGCCGACGGACTAGTAGACAAGAGACCCAGTACTTC; CDR3: CASSRRTSRQETQYF
D: NA; V: TRBV6-4; size: NA; J: TRBJ1-6; DNA: TGTGCCAGCAGTAGACAGATTCCCCATAATTCACCCCTCCACTTT; CDR3: CASSRQIPHNSPLHF
D: TRBD1; V: TRBV19; size: NA; J: TRBJ1-1; DNA: TGTGCCAGTAGTCGACAGGGAGAGAGGACTGAAGCTTTCTTT; CDR3: CASSRQGERTEAFF
D: NA; V: TRBV10-3; size: once; J: TRBJ2-7; DNA: TGTGCCATCGGACTGAGTTCCTACGAGCAGTACTTC; CDR3: CAIGLSSYEQYF
D: NA; V: TRBV5-1; size: once; J: TRBJ2-5; DNA: TGCGCCAGCAGCCCAGGGCAGGACGTCTTAGAGACCCAGTACTTC; CDR3: CASSPGQDVLETQYF
D: TRBD2; V: TRBV20-1; size: NA; J: TRBJ2-1; DNA: TGCAGTGCTAGAGATCTGTCCCCAGCGGGGCGACTCCCCTCCTACAATGAGCAGTTCTTC; CDR3: CSARDLSPAGRLPSYNEQFF
D: TRBD1; V: TRBV7-2; size: NA; J: TRBJ1-1; DNA: TGTGCCAGCAGCTCACAGGGGGCCGGGGCCACTGAAGCTTTCTTT; CDR3: CASSSQGAGATEAFF
D: TRBD2; V: TRBV6-4; size: few; J: TRBJ2-3; DNA: TGTGCCAGCAGTGCGGGAGGGCCAACAGATACGCAGTATTTT; CDR3: CASSAGGPTDTQYF
D: NA; V: TRBV27; size: few; J: TRBJ2-5; DNA: TGTGCCAGCAGTTTAGGGTTCCAAGAGACCCAGTACTTC; CDR3: CASSLGFQETQYF
D: NA; V: TRBV19; size: NA; J: TRBJ1-5; DNA: TGTGCCAGTAGTATCACGGCAGGCTGGTCGGTATGGGGCAATCAGCCCCAGCATTTT; CDR3: CASSITAGWSVWGNQPQHF